This TCR beta chain was obtained from a study of blood T cell repertoires in COVID-19. V was trimmed by 5 bases and J by 3 bases, leaving 8 bases between them. CDR1 and CDR2 (germline): SGHTA, FQGNSA. The CDR3 consists of 12 residues. This table comes from immunoSEQ multiplex PCR, and its TCRdb copy is limited to in-frame clones, with some not included. Among tens of thousands of clones listed, roughly 86% were seen once. Sequenced: peripheral blood. The clonotype originates from a woman between 50 and 59 years old with active or convalescent COVID-19. The chain links TRBV7-2 to TRBJ2-7; D gene unclear. Here the CDR3 DNA reads TGTGCCAGCAGCCCATACAGCTACGAGCAGTACTTC. Protein: CASSPYSYEQYF.